This T cell receptor beta chain originates from a study of blood T cell repertoires in COVID-19. Methods used by the authors: Amplification with reference gene primers provided the estimates of nucleated cell counts. The assay was immunoSEQ multiplex PCR, and TCRdb's table has in-frame clones only and misses some. The V and J calls and the clone size are those of that table, but D and trimming were determined from the DNA. The sample has roughly 93,000 clones, nearly 90% seen once. This clone was found a few times. The V gene end was trimmed by 7 bases and the J gene end by 7 bases; junction bases not matched to a gene: 10. The CDR3 length is 15 residues. Germline CDR1 and CDR2: LNHDA and SQIVND (reference sequence).

The sequence was collected from a middle-aged man with acute or convalescent COVID-19. The specimen sequenced was peripheral blood. V gene TRBV19 combines with J gene TRBJ1-4, with TRBD1 matching over 9 bases. As DNA, the CDR3 is TGTGCCAGTACCCCCGGGACAGGGTTGAGTGAAAAACTGTTTTTT. It yields the protein CASTPGTGLSEKLFF.